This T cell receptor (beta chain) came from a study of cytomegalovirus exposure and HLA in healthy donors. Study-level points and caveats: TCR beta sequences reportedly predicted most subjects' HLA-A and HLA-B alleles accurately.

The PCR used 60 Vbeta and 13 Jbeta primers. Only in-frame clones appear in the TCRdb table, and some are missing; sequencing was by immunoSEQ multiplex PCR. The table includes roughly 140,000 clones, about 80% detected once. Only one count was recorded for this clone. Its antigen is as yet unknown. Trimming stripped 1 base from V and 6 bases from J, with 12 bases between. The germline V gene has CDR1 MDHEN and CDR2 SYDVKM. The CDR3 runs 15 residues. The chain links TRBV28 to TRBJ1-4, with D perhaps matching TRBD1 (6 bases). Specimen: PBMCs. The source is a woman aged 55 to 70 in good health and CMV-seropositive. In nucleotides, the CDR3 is TGTGCCAGCAGTTTATCTGGGGGCTGGGATGAAAAACTGTTTTTT. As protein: CASSLSGGWDEKLFF.